This TCR beta chain was recorded in a study of OX40 agonist ivuxolimab in advanced cancers. Study-wide findings and caveats: By week 6 at 0.1 to 3.0 mg/kg, blood CD4+ and CD8+ T cells had expanded clonally.

Comment on this clone: Antigen specificity is unknown.

Trimming at V came to 2 bases and at J to 5 bases, leaving 7 bases not matched to a gene. The CDR3 covers 15 residues. The germline V gene has CDR1 MDHEN and CDR2 SYDVKM. The data were produced by immunoSEQ multiplex PCR, yet TCRdb's version contains in-frame clones alone and is incomplete. The table has 45,000 to 50,000 clones, just over 90% seen once. The sequences come from CD4+ or CD8+ T cells sorted from blood, collected in a trial of the OX40 agonist ivuxolimab. This receptor was identified in an adult with an advanced solid tumor such as melanoma, head and neck, liver or kidney cancer. V and J are TRBV28 and TRBJ2-7; 9 bases align to TRBD2. The CDR3 region has the DNA TGTGCCAGCAGTTTAGGGTCTAGCGGGGAAAACGAGCAGTACTTC. Translating it yields CASSLGSSGENEQYF. Based on the CDR3 plus reference TRBV28 and TRBJ2-7, the full variable domain is DVKVTQSSRYLVKRTGEKVFLECVQDMDHENMFWYRQDPGLGLRLIYFSYDVKMKEKGDIPEGYSVSREKKERFSLILESASTNQTSMYLCASSLGSSGENEQYFGPGTRLTVT.